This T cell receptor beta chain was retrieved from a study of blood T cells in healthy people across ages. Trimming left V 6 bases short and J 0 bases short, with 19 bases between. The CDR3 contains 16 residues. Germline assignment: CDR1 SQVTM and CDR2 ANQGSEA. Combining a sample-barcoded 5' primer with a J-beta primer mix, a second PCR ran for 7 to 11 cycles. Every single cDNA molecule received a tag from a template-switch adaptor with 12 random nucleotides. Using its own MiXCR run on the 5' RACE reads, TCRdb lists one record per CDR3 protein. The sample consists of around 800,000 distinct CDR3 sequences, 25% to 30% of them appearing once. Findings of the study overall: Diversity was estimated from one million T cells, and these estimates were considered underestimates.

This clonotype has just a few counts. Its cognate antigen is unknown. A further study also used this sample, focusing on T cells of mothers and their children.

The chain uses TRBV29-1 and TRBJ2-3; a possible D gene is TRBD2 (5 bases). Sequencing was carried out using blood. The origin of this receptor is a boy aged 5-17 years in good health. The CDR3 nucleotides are TGCAGCGTGAGAAACCCAAGCGGAAGCAGCACAGATACGCAGTATTTT. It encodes CSVRNPSGSSTDTQYF.